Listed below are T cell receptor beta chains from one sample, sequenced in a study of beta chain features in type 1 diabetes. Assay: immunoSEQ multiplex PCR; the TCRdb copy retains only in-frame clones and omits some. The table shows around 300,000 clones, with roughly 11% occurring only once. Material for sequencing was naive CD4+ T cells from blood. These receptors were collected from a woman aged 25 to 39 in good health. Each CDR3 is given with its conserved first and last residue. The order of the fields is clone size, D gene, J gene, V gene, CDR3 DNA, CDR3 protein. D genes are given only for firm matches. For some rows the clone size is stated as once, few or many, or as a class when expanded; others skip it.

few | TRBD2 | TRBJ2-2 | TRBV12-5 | TGTGCTAGTGGTTTGGTAGTGTTGACTCACGAGCGGGGCACGAACACCGGGGAGCTGTTTTTT | CASGLVVLTHERGTNTGELFF
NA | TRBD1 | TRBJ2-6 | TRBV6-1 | TGTGCCAGCAGTGGACAGGGGAGCTCTGGGGCCAACGTCCTGACTTTC | CASSGQGSSGANVLTF
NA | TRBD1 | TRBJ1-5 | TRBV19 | TGTGCCAGTACCCCCGGGACAGGCGATCAGCCCCAGCATTTT | CASTPGTGDQPQHF
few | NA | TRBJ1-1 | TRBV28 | TGTGCCAGCAGTCTACAGGGTAACACTGAAGCTTTCTTT | CASSLQGNTEAFF
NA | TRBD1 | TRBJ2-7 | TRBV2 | TGTGCCAGCAGTGCGGGACAGGTTCCCTCCTACGAGCAGTACTTC | CASSAGQVPSYEQYF
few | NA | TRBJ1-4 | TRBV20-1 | TGCAGTGCTCCCTACGATGGAAAACTGTTTTTT | CSAPYDGKLFF
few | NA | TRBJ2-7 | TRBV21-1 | TGTGCCAGCAGCAAAAACCCGGGACAGGGGATGTTCTACGAGCAGTACTTC | CASSKNPGQGMFYEQYF
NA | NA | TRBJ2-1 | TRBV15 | TGTGCCACCAGCATAACCTTAGGGAGGTACAATGAGCAGTTCTTC | CATSITLGRYNEQFF
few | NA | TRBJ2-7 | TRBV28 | TGTGCCAGCACGCAGGGAAGCCCCTACGAGCAGTACTTC | CASTQGSPYEQYF
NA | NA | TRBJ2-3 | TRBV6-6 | TGTGCCAGCAGTTACTTTACTGCTCCTTTGCCAGATACGCAGTATTTT | CASSYFTAPLPDTQYF
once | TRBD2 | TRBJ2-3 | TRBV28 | TGTGCCAGCAGTATTGGGACTAGCGGGAGGGATACGCAGTATTTT | CASSIGTSGRDTQYF
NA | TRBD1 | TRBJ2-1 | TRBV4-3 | TGCGCCAGCAGCCAACTTGGACAGGGCAATGAGCAGTTCTTC | CASSQLGQGNEQFF
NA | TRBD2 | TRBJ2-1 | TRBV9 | TGTGCCAGCAGCGTCCCGACTAGCGGGAGAAGCTCCTACAATGAGCAGTTCTTC | CASSVPTSGRSSYNEQFF
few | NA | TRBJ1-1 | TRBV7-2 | TGTGCCAGCAGCTTAGTAGGCCGCGGGAACACTGAAGCTTTCTTT | CASSLVGRGNTEAFF
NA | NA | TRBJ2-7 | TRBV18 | TGTGCCAGCTCACCAAGGTCCGGGGAGAGCTCCTACGAGCAGTACTTC | CASSPRSGESSYEQYF
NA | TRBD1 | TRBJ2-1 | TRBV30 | TGTGCCTGGACCCCGGACAGGGGGAGCTACAATGAGCAGTTCTTC | CAWTPDRGSYNEQFF
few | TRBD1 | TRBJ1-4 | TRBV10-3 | TGTGCCATCAGTGAGGGAGGGGGACAGCCTTTTTTT | CAISEGGGQPFF
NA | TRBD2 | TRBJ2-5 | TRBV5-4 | TGTGCCAGCAGCTTGAATCTAGCGGGAGGGCGAGAGACCCAGTACTTC | CASSLNLAGGRETQYF
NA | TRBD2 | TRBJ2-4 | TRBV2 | TGTGCCAGCAGCCCACTAGCGGGGATTAACATTCAGTACTTC | CASSPLAGINIQYF
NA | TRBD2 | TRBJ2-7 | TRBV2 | TGTGCCAGCCGGCTAGCGGGATCCGAGCAGTACTTC | CASRLAGSEQYF
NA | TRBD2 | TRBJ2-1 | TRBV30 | TGTGCCTGGAAGCGGGGGGCAGGTAATGAGCAGTTCTTC | CAWKRGAGNEQFF
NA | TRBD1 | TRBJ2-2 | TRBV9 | TGTGCCAGCAGCGGCCGCCTCGGACAGGGGAAAAACACCGGGGAGCTGTTTTTT | CASSGRLGQGKNTGELFF
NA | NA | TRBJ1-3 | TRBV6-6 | TGTGCCAGCAGTACCCGGGGGTCTGGAAACACCATATATTTT | CASSTRGSGNTIYF
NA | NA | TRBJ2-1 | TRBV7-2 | TGTGCCAGCAGCCCCACCCGGGGGTCCTACAATGAGCAGTTCTTC | CASSPTRGSYNEQFF
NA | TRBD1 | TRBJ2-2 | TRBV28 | TGTGCCAGCAGCGTAACAGGGGTTTACACCGGGGAGCTGTTTTTT | CASSVTGVYTGELFF
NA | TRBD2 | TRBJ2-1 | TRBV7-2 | TGTGCCAGCAGCTCCCCAAGCGGGAGAGCAAACTCCTCCTACAATGAGCAGTTCTTC | CASSSPSGRANSSYNEQFF
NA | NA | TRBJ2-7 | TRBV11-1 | TGTGCCAGCAGCTTAATAGCTAACGAGCAGTACTTC | CASSLIANEQYF
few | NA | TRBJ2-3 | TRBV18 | TGTGCCACCCTAGACAGCACAGATACGCAGTATTTT | CATLDSTDTQYF
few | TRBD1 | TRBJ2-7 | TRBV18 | TGTGCCAGCTCACCTGGGACAGGGGGCTACGAGCAGTACTTC | CASSPGTGGYEQYF
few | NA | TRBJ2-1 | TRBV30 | TGTGCCTGGAGTGGGACAGTTTACTCGGAATACAATGAGCAGTTCTTC | CAWSGTVYSEYNEQFF
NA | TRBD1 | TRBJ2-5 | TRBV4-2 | TGTGCCAGCAGCCAAGGGGCAGTCGCAGGGGGTCTCCAAGAGACCCAGTACTTC | CASSQGAVAGGLQETQYF
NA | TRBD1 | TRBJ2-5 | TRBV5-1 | TGCGCCAGCAGCTTGAGGGCAGGGGGCACGGAGACCCAGTACTTC | CASSLRAGGTETQYF
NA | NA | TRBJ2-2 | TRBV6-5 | TGTGCCAGCAGCTTCGGACGGGGTAGTGGCGGGGAGCTGTTTTTT | CASSFGRGSGGELFF
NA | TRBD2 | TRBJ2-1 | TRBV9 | TGTGCCAGCAGCGGAACTAGCGGGAGGGTGAACAATGAGCAGTTCTTC | CASSGTSGRVNNEQFF
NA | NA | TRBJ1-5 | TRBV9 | TGTGCCAGCAGCAACGACGCAGGGTATAGCAATCAGCCCCAGCATTTT | CASSNDAGYSNQPQHF
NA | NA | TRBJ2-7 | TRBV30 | TGTGCCTGGAGTGTACAAGGGGTTGAGTACTTC | CAWSVQGVEYF
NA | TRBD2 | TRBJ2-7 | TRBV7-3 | TGTGCCAGCAGCTTAGACGCAGCGGGGTCCTACGAGCAGTACTTC | CASSLDAAGSYEQYF
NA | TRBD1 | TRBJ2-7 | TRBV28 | TGTGCCAGCAGCCTGTCCGGGACAGGGGGGTACGAGCAGTACTTC | CASSLSGTGGYEQYF
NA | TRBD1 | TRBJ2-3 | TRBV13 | TGTGCCAGCAGCTTAAGGTTTCGACAGGGGCCCACAGATACGCAGTATTTT | CASSLRFRQGPTDTQYF